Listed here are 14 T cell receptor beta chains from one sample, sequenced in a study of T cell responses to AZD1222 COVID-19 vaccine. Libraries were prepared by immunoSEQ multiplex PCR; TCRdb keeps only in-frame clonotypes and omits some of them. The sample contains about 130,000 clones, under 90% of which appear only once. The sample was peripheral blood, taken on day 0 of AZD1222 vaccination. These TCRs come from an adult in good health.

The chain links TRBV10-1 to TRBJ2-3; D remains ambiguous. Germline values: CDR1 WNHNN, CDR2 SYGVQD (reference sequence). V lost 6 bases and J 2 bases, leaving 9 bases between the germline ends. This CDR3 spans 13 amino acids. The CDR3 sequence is CASSARNTDTQYF. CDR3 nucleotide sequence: TGCGCCAGCAGCGCCAGGAACACAGATACGCAGTATTTT.

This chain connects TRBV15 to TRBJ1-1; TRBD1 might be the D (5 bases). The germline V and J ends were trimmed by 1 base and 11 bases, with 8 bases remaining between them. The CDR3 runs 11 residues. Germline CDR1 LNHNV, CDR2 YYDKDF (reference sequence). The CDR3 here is CATSRAGLAFF. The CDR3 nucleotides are TGTGCCACCAGCAGAGCAGGGCTCGCTTTCTTT.

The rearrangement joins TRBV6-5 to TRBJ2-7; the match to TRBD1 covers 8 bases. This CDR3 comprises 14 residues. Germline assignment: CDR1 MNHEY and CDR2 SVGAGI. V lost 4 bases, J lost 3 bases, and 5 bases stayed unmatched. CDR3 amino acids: CASSSGQGGYEQYF. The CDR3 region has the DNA TGTGCCAGCAGTTCCGGACAGGGAGGCTACGAGCAGTACTTC.

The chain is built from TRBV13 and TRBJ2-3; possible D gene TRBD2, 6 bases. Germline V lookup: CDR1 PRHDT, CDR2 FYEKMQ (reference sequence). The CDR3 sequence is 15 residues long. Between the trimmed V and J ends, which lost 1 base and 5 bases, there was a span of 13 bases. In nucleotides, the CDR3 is TGTGCCAGCAGCTTAGTTCCGGGGGTAGGAGATACGCAGTATTTT. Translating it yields CASSLVPGVGDTQYF.

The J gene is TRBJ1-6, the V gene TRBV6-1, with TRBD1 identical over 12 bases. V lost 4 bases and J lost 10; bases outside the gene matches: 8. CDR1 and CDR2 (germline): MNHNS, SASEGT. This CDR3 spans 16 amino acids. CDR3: CASSAPGQGAGSPLHF. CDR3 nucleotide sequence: TGTGCCAGCAGTGCACCGGGACAGGGGGCAGGATCACCCCTCCACTTT.

The CDR3 bases are TGTGCCAGCCGGGAATGGAGTAGCGACACTGAAGCTTTCTTT. As protein: CASREWSSDTEAFF. J is TRBJ1-1 and V is TRBV19; D not certain. Trimming stripped 9 bases from V and 3 bases from J, with 17 bases between. Looked up from germline, CDR1 is LNHDA and CDR2 is SQIVND (reference sequence). The CDR3 has 14 amino acids. The complete variable domain, with remaining parts taken from reference TRBV19 and TRBJ1-1, reads DGGITQSPKYLFRKEGQNVTLSCEQNLNHDAMYWYRQDPGQGLRLIYYSQIVNDFQKGDIAEGYSVSREKKESFPLTVTSAQKNPTAFYLCASREWSSDTEAFFGQGTRLTVV.

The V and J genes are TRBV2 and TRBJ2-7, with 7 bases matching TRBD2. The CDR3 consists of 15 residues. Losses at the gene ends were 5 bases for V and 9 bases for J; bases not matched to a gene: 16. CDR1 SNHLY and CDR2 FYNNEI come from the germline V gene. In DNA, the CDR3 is TGTGCCAGCAGTACCCCGGGACGGCGGGAGCCGCGGCAGTACTTC. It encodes CASSTPGRREPRQYF.

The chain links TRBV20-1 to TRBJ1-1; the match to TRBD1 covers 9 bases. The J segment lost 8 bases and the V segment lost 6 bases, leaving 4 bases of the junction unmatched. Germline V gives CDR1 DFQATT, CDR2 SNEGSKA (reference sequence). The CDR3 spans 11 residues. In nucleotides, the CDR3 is TGCAGTGCCAGGGACAGGGACGAAGCTTTCTTT. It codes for CSARDRDEAFF.

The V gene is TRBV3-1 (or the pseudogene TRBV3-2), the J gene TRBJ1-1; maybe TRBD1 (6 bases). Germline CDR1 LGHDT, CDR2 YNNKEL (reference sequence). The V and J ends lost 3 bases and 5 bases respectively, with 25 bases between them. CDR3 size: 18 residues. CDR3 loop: CASSQYNTGTLRRTEAFF. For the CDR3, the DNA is TGTGCCAGCAGCCAGTACAACACCGGGACACTGAGGAGGACTGAAGCTTTCTTT.

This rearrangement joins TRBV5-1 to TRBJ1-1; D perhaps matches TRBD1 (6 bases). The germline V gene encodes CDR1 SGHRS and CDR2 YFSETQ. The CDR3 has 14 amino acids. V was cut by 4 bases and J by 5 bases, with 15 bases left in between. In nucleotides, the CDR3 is TGCGCCAGCAGCACGCAGGGGAGATGGACTGAAGCTTTCTTT. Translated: CASSTQGRWTEAFF.

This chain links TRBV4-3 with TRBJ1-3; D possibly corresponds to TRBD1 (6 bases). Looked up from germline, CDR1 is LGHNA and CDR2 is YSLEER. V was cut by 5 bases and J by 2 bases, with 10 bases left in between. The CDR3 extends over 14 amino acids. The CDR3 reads CASSSGQAGNTIYF. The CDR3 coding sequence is TGCGCCAGCAGCTCGGGACAAGCTGGAAACACCATATATTTT.

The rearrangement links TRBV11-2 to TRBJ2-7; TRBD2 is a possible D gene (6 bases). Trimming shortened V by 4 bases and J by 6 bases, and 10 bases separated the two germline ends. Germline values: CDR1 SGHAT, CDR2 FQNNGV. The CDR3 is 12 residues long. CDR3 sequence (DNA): TGTGCCAGCAGCTCCCACGGGGGCGAGCAGTACTTC. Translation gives CASSSHGGEQYF.

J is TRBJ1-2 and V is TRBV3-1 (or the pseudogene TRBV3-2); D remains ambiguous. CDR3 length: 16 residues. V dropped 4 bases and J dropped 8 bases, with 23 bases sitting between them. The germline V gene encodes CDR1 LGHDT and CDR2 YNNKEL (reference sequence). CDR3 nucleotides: TGTGCCAGCAGCCCCCCCCGGGATAGAACCATCGGGGGCTACACCTTC. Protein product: CASSPPRDRTIGGYTF.

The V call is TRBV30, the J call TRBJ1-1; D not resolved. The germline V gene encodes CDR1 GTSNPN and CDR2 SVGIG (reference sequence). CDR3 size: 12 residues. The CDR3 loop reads CAWGRVVTEAFF. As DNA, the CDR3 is TGTGCTTGGGGTAGGGTCGTAACTGAAGCTTTCTTT.